Sequencing of this T cell receptor beta chain was carried out in a study of lymphopenia after photon versus proton radiotherapy. Assay: immunoSEQ multiplex PCR; the TCRdb copy retains only in-frame clones and omits some. The table has about 16,000 clones, just over 85% seen once. Findings and caveats of the study: Survival link was tested only in deceased patients; proton benefit remains a possibility.

Comment on this clone: Its antigen remains unknown.

V dropped 5 bases and J dropped 6 bases, with 7 bases sitting between them. The CDR3 is 12 amino acids. Germline V gives CDR1 SSHAT, CDR2 FNYEAQ (reference sequence). The source material was peripheral blood, sampled from a patient treated with proton-based radiotherapy. This receptor was taken from a man between 65 and 80 years old with pancreatic cancer. The chain links TRBV7-7 to TRBJ2-2, with no clear D. CDR3 DNA sequence: TGTGCCAGCAGCGGACCGTCCGGGGAGCTGTTTTTT. The encoded protein is CASSGPSGELFF.